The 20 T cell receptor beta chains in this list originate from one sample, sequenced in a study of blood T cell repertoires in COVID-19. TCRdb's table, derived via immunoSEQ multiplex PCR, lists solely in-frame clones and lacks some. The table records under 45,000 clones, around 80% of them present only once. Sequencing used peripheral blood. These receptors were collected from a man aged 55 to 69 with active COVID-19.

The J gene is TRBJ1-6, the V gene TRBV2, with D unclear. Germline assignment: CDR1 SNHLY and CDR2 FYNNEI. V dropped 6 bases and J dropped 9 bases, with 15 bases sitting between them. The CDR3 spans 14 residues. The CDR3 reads CASRTKGAGSPLHF. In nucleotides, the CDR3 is TGTGCCAGCAGAACGAAGGGTGCGGGTTCACCCCTCCACTTT.

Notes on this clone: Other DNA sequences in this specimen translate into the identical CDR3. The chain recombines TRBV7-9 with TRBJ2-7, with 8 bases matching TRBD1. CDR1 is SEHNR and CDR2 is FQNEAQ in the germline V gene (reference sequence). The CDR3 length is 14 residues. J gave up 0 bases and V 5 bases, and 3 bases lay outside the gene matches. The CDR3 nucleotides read TGTGCCAGCAGCCTGGGGACAGGCTCCTACGAGCAGTACTTC. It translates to CASSLGTGSYEQYF.

The CDR3 region is CASSPGQGMQYTF. CDR3 coding DNA: TGTGCCAGCAGTCCGGGACAGGGAATGCAATACACCTTC. The rearrangement joins TRBV28 to TRBJ1-2; 9 bases align to TRBD1. The V segment lost 5 bases and the J segment 11 bases; nucleotides outside the gene matches: 9. CDR3 length equals 13 residues. Germline V gene data show CDR1 as MDHEN and CDR2 as SYDVKM.

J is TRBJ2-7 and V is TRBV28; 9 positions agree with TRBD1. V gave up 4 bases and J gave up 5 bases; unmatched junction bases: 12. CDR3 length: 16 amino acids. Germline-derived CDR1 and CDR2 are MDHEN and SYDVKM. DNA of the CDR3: TGTGCCAGCAGTTGGGATCCGGCGGGACAGGGCGACGAGCAGTACTTC. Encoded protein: CASSWDPAGQGDEQYF. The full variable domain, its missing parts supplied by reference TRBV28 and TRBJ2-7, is DVKVTQSSRYLVKRTGEKVFLECVQDMDHENMFWYRQDPGLGLRLIYFSYDVKMKEKGDIPEGYSVSREKKERFSLILESASTNQTSMYLCASSWDPAGQGDEQYFGPGTRLTVT.

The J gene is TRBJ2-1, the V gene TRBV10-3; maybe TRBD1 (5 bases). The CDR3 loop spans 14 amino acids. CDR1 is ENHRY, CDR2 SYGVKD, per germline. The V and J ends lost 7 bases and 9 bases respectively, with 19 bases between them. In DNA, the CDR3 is TGTGCCATCACCGAGTCCCCAGGGCAGGGTGAGCAGTTCTTC. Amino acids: CAITESPGQGEQFF.

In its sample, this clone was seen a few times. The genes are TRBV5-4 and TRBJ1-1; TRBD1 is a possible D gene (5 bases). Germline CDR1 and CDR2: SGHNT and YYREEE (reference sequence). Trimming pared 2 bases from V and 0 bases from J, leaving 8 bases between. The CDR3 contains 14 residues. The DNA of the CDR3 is TGTGCCAGCAGCTTTAGACAGATGAACACTGAAGCTTTCTTT. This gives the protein CASSFRQMNTEAFF.

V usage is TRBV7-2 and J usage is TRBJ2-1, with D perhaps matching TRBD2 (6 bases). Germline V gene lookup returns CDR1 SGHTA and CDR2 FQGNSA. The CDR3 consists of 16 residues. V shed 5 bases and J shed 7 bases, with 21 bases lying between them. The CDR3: CASSLGMGDWGNEQFF. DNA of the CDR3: TGTGCCAGCAGCCTTGGGATGGGGGACTGGGGAAATGAGCAGTTCTTC.

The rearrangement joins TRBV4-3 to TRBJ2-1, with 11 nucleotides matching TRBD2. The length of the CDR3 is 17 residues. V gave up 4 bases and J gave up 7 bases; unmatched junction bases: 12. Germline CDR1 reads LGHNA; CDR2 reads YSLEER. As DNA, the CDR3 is TGCGCCAGCAGCCTGGGGGTTAGCGGGAGGGCCGGGAATGAGCAGTTCTTC. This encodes CASSLGVSGRAGNEQFF.

The CDR3 is CASSQELRAGVGADTQYF. The CDR3 region has the DNA TGCGCCAGCAGCCAAGAATTGCGAGCAGGAGTAGGGGCGGATACGCAGTATTTT. The chain uses TRBV4-1 and TRBJ2-3, with D possibly matching TRBD1 (5 bases). Per the germline V gene, CDR1 is MGHRA and CDR2 is YSYEKL. V lost 0 bases and J lost 6, with 22 bases in between. This CDR3 spans 18 amino acids.

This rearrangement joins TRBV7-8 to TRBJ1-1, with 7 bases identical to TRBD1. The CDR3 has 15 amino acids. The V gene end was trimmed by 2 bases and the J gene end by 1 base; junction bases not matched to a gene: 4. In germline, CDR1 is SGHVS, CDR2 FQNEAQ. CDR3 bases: TGTGCCAGCAGCTTACCCGGGACAGCGAACACTGAAGCTTTCTTT. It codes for CASSLPGTANTEAFF. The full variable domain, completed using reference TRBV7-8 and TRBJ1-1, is GAGVSQSPRYKVAKRGQDVALRCDPISGHVSLFWYQQALGQGPEFLTYFQNEAQLDKSGLPSDRFFAERPEGSVSTLKIQRTQQEDSAVYLCASSLPGTANTEAFFGQGTRLTVV.

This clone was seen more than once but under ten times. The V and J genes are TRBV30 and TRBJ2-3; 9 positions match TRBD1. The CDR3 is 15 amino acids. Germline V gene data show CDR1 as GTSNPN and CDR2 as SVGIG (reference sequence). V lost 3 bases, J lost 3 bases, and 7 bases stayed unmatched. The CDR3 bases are TGTGCCTGGAGCCTCCCCGGACAGGGGACAGATACGCAGTATTTT. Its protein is CAWSLPGQGTDTQYF.

CDR3 in amino acids: CAISDPVGQGNQPQHF. The CDR3 nucleotides read TGTGCCATCAGTGACCCCGTCGGGCAGGGAAATCAGCCCCAGCATTTT. The chain employs TRBV10-3 and TRBJ1-5, with a possible D match to TRBD1 (5 bases). This CDR3 is built from 16 residues. V was shortened by 3 bases and J by 4 bases, with 16 bases between the two germline ends. CDR1 is ENHRY and CDR2 is SYGVKD in the germline V gene.

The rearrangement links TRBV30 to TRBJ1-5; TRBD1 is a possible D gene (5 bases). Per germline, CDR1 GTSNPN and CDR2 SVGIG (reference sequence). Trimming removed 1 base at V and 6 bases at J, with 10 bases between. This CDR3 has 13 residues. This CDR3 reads CAWSGGAAQPQHF. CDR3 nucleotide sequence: TGTGCCTGGAGTGGCGGGGCGGCTCAGCCCCAGCATTTT.

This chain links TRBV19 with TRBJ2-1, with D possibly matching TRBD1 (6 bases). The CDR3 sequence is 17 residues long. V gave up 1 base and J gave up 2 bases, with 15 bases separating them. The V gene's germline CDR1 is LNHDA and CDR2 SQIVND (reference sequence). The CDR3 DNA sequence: TGTGCCAGTAGTATAGGGTTGACAGGAGTCGCCTACAATGAGCAGTTCTTC. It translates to CASSIGLTGVAYNEQFF.

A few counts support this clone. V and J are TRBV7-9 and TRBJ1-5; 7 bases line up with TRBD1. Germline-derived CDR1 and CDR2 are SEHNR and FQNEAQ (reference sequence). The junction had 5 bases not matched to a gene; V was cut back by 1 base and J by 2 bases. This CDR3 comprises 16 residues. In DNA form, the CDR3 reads TGTGCCAGCAGCTTAGTTTACCAGGGGGGCAATCAGCCCCAGCATTTT. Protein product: CASSLVYQGGNQPQHF. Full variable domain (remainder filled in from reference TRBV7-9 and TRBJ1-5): DTGVSQNPRHKITKRGQNVTFRCDPISEHNRLYWYRQTLGQGPEFLTYFQNEAQLEKSRLLSDRFSAERPKGSFSTLEIQRTEQGDSAMYLCASSLVYQGGNQPQHFGDGTRLSIL.

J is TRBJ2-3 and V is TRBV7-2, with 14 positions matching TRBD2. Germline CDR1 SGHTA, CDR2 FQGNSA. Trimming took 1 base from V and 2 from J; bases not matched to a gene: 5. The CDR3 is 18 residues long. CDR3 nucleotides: TGTGCCAGCAGCTTAGAGACTAGCGGGAGGGGCCTCACAGATACGCAGTATTTT. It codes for CASSLETSGRGLTDTQYF.

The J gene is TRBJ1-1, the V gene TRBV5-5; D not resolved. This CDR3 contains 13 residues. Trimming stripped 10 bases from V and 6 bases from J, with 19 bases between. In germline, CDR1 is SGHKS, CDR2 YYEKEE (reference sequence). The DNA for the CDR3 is TGTGCCGGAAAAAATTATGTGGGCGCTGAAGCTTTCTTT. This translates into CAGKNYVGAEAFF.

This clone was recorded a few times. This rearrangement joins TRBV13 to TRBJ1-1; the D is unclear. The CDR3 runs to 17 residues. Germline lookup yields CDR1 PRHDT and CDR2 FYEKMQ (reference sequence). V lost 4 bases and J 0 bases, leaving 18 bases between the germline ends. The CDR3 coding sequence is TGTGCCAGCAGCTCGACCGGGGTGGGCCAAATGAACACTGAAGCTTTCTTT. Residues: CASSSTGVGQMNTEAFF.

The CDR3 bases are TGCGCCAGCAGCCAAGGGGGGGGGCCGGGTCAGCCCCAGCATTTT. Translating it yields CASSQGGGPGQPQHF. J is TRBJ1-5 and V is TRBV4-1, with a tentative D call TRBD1 (6 bases). Deletions cut 1 base from V and 6 bases from J, with 13 bases between. Germline loops: CDR1 MGHRA, CDR2 YSYEKL. The CDR3 is made up of 15 amino acids.

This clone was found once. In DNA, the CDR3 is TGTGCCAGTAGTGACATCTATGGCTACACCTTC. Translated: CASSDIYGYTF. This chain joins TRBV19 and TRBJ1-2, with no clear D. Trimming removed 5 bases at V and 4 bases at J, with 5 bases between. Germline-derived CDR1 and CDR2 are LNHDA and SQIVND (reference sequence). CDR3 length: 11 residues.